This T cell receptor (beta chain) was recovered during a study of blood T cell repertoires in COVID-19. The overall study: The analysed material was cDNA or gDNA that came from T cells, B-cell-depleted T cells, or PBMCs.

The count of this clone is one. Germline loops: CDR1 LNHDA, CDR2 SQIVND (reference sequence). Trimming cost V 11 bases and J 0 bases, with 11 bases left between them. The CDR3 totals 13 residues. Participants were aged about 18 to 90 years, lived in under 25 US areas, and enrolled virtually. Researchers sorted participants into cohorts using their self-reported clinical history. Generated by immunoSEQ multiplex PCR, the TCRdb table keeps only in-frame clones and is missing some. The sample lists more than 250,000 clones, approximately 92% occurring once. This clonotype originated in a woman between 25 and 40 years old who had recovered from COVID-19. The V and J genes are TRBV19 and TRBJ2-1; D gene unclear. The material sequenced was PBMCs or T cells enriched from blood (not recorded which). CDR3 bases: TGTGCCTCCGAACCAGGCTCCTACAATGAGCAGTTCTTC. Translation: CASEPGSYNEQFF. The complete variable domain, with remaining parts taken from reference TRBV19 and TRBJ2-1, reads DGGITQSPKYLFRKEGQNVTLSCEQNLNHDAMYWYRQDPGQGLRLIYYSQIVNDFQKGDIAEGYSVSREKKESFPLTVTSAQKNPTAFYLCASEPGSYNEQFFGPGTRLTVL.